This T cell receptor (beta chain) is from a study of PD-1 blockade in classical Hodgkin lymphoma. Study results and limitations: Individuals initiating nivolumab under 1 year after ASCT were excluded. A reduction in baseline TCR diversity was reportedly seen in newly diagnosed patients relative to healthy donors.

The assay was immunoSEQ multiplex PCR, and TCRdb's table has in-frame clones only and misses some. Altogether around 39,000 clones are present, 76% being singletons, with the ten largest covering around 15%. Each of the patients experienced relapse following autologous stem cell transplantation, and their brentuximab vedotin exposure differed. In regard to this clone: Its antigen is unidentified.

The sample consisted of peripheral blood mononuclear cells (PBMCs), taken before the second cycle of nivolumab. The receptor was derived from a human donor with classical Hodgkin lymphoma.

DNA for the CDR3: TGCGCCAGCAGCCAAGATTACAGCACCGGGGAGCTGTTTTTT. Residues: CASSQDYSTGELFF. V usage is TRBV4-3 and J usage is TRBJ2-2, with D unclear. Germline lookup yields CDR1 LGHNA and CDR2 YSLEER. The V end lost 0 bases, the J end lost 4 bases, and 6 bases lay between the germline ends. The CDR3 covers 14 residues.